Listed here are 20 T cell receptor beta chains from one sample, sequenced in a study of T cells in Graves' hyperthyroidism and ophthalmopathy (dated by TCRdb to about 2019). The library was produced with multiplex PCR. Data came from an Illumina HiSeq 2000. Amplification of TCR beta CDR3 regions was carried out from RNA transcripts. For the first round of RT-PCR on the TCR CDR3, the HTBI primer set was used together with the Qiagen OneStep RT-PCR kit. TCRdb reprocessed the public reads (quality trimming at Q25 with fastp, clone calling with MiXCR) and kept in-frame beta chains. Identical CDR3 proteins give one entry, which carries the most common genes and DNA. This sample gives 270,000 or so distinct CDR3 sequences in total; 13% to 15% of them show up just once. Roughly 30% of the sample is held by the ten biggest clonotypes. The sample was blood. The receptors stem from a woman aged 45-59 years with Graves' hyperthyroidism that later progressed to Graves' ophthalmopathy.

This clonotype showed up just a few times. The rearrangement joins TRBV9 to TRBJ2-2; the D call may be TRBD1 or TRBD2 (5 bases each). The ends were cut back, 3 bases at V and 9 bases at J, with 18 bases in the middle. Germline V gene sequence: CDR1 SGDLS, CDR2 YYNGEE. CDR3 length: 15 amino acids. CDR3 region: CASSAFPRGARELFF. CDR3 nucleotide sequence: TGTGCCAGCAGCGCCTTTCCTAGAGGGGCCCGGGAGCTGTTTTTT.

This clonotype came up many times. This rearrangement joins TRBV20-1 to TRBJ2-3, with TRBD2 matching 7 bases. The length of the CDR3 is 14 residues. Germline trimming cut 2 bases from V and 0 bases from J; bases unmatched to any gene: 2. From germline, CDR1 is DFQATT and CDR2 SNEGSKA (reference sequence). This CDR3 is CSARPGLSTDTQYF. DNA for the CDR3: TGCAGTGCTAGACCGGGACTAAGCACAGATACGCAGTATTTT.

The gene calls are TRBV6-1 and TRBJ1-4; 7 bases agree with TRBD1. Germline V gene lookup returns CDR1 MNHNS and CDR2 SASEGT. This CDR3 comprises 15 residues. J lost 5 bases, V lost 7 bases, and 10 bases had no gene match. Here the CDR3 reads CASTTRGQSNEKLFF. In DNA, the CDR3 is TGTGCCAGCACCACACGGGGACAGTCGAATGAAAAACTGTTTTTT.

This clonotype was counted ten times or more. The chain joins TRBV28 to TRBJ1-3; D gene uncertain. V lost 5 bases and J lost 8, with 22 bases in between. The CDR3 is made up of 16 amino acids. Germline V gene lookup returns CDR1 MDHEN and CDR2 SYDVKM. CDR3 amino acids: CASSRTRDPSPYTIYF. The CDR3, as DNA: TGTGCCAGCAGTAGGACCCGGGATCCGAGCCCTTACACCATATATTTT.

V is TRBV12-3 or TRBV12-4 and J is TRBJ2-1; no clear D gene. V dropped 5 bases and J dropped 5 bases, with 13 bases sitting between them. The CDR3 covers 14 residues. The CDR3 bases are TGTGCCAGCAGTCGAACCGGGCCCCACAATGAGCAGTTCTTC. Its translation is CASSRTGPHNEQFF.

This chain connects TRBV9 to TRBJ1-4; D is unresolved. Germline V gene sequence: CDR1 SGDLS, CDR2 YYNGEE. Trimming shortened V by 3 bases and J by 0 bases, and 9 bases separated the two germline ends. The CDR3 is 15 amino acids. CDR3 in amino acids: CASSAHDATNEKLFF. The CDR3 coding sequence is TGTGCCAGCAGCGCACACGATGCAACTAATGAAAAACTGTTTTTT.

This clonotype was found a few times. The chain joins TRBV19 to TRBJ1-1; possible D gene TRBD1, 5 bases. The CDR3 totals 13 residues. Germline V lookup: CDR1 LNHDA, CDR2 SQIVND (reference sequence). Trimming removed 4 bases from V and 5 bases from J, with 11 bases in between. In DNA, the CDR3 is TGTGCCAGTAGTAACCAATGGGGGACTGAAGCTTTCTTT. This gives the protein CASSNQWGTEAFF.

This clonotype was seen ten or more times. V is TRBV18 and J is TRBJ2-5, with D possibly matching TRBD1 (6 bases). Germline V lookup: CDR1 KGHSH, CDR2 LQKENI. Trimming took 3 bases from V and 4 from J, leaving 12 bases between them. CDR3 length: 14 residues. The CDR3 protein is CASSPPGQRETQYF. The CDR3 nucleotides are TGTGCCAGCTCACCCCCGGGACAAAGAGAGACCCAGTACTTC.

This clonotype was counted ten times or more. This chain's CDR3 is CASSWGTSGPSSYNEQFF. In nucleotides, the CDR3 is TGCGCCAGCAGCTGGGGGACTAGCGGTCCGAGCTCCTACAATGAGCAGTTCTTC. The rearrangement joins TRBV5-1 to TRBJ2-1, with 11 bases identical to TRBD2. The V and J ends lost 3 bases and 0 bases, in that order; junction bases with no gene match: 8. CDR1 and CDR2 (germline): SGHRS, YFSETQ. CDR3 size: 18 residues.

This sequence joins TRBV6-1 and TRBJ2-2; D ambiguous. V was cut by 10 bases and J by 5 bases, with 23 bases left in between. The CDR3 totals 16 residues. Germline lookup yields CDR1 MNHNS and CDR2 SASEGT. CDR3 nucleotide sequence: TGTGCCATCTCCGAGGCACCCCTACCCCGTACCGGGGAGCTGTTTTTT. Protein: CAISEAPLPRTGELFF.

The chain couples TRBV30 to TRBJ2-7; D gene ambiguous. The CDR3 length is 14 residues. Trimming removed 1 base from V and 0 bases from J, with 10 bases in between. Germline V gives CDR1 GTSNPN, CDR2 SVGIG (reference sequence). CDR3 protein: CAWSGGYNSYEQYF. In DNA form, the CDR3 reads TGTGCCTGGAGTGGGGGATATAACTCCTACGAGCAGTACTTC.

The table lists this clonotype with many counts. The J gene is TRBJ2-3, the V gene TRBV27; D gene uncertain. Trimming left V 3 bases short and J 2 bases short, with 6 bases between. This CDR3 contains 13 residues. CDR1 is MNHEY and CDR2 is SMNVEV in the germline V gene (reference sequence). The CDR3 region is CASSLVPTDTQYF. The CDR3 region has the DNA TGTGCCAGCAGTTTGGTACCCACAGATACGCAGTATTTT.

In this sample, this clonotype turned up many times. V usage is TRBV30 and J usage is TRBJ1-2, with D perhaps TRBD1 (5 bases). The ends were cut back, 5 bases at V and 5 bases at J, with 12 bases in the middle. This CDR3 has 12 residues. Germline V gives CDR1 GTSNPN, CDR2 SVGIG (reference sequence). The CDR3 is CAWAGDQYGYTF. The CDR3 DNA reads TGTGCCTGGGCCGGGGACCAGTATGGCTACACCTTC.

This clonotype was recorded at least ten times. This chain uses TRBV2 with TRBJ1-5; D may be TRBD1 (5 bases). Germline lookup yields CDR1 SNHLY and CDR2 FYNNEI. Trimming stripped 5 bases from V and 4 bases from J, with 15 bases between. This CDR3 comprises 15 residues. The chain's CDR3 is CASSWGGPLNQPQHF. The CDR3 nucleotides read TGTGCCAGCAGTTGGGGGGGACCCCTTAATCAGCCCCAGCATTTT. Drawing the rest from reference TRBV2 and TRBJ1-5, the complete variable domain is EPEVTQTPSHQVTQMGQEVILRCVPISNHLYFYWYRQILGQKVEFLVSFYNNEISEKSEIFDDQFSVERPDGSNFTLKIRSTKLEDSAMYFCASSWGGPLNQPQHFGDGTRLSIL.

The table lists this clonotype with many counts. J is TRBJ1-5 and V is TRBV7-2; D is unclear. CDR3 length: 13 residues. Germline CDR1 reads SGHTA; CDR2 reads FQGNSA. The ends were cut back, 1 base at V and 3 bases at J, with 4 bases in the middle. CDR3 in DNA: TGTGCCAGCAGCTTAGACTACAATCAGCCCCAGCATTTT. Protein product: CASSLDYNQPQHF. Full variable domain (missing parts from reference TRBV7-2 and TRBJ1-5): GAGVSQSPSNKVTEKGKDVELRCDPISGHTALYWYRQSLGQGLEFLIYFQGNSAPDKSGLPSDRFSAERTGGSVSTLTIQRTQQEDSAVYLCASSLDYNQPQHFGDGTRLSIL.

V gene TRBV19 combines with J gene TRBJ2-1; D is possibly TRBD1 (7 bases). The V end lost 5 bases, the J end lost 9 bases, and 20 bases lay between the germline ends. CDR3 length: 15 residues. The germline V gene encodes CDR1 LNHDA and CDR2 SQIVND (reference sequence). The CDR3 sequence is CASSRGGGMVIEQFF. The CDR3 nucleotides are TGTGCCAGTAGTCGAGGGGGCGGGATGGTAATTGAGCAGTTCTTC.

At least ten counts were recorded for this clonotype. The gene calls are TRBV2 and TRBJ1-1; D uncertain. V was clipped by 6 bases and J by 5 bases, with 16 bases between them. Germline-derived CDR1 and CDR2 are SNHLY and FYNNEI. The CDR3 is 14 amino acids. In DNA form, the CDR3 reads TGTGCCAGCAGGGGGAGGCCCGGAGAGACTGAAGCTTTCTTT. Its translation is CASRGRPGETEAFF.

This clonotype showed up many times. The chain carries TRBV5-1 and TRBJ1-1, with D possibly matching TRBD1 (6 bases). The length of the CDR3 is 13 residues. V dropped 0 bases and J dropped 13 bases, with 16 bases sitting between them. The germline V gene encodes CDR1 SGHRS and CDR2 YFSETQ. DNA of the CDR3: TGCGCCAGCAGCTTGGGTAGACAGGCCCAAGTTTTCTTT. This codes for CASSLGRQAQVFF.

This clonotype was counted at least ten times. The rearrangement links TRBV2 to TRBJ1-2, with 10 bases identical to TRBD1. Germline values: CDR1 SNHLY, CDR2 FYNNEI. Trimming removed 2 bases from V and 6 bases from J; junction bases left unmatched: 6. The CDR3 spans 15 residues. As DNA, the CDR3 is TGTGCCAGCAGTGAAAGGGACAGGGGTTTAGATGGCTACACCTTC. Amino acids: CASSERDRGLDGYTF.

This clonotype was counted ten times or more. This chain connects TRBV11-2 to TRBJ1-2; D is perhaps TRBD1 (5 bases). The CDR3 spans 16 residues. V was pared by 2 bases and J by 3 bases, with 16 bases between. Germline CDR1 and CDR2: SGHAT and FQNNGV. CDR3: CASSLTQVPDYYGYTF. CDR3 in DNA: TGTGCCAGCAGCTTAACACAGGTCCCCGACTACTATGGCTACACCTTC.